The rows below give T cell receptor beta chains drawn from one sample of a study of tumor and adjacent non-tumor tissue in lung cancer. TCRdb recomputed calls from the multiplex PCR reads with MiXCR, one row per CDR3 protein. This table holds roughly 220,000 distinct CDR3 sequences, 60% to 85% found once. The sequenced sample consisted of lung tumor tissue. All receptors derive from a man aged 60 to 75 with non-small cell lung cancer. Each CDR3 is given with its conserved first and last residue. A D gene is named only where the DNA matches it firmly. The size field is filled for only some rows; it gives once, few, many or a size class.

length	D	V	size	J	CDR3	DNA
16	NA	TRBV4-2	NA	TRBJ2-7	CTSSQDLARFLLEQYF	TGTACCAGCAGCCAAGATTTGGCTAGATTTCTTCTCGAGCAGTACTTT
14	NA	TRBV20-1	NA	TRBJ1-1	CNARTWGYRAEAFF	TGCAATGCTAGGACATGGGGCTACAGGGCTGAAGCTTTTTTT
15	TRBD1	TRBV11-2	once	TRBJ1-1	CASSLPGTGNSEVFF	TGTGCCAGCAGCTTACCCGGGACAGGGAACTCTGAAGTTTTCTTT
13	NA	TRBV6-1	NA	TRBJ1-1	CVSSPRGATEAFF	TGTGTCAGCAGTCCCAGGGGTGCCACTGAAGCTTTTTTT
14	NA	TRBV6-5	NA	TRBJ1-2	CASSYRATIRGYIF	TGTGCCAGCAGTTACAGGGCTACAATTCGTGGCTACATCTTC
14	TRBD2	TRBV20-1	NA	TRBJ2-1	CSASGREGYNEQFF	TGCAGTGCCTCGGGGAGGGAGGGCTACAATGAGCAGTTCTTC
17	TRBD2	TRBV5-1	few	TRBJ2-3	CASSPNALAGLTDTQYF	TGCGCCAGCAGCCCGAACGCTCTAGCGGGGTTAACAGATACGCAGTATTTT
15	TRBD2	TRBV5-4	NA	TRBJ2-1	CATSLLSGGDNEQFF	TGTGCCACCAGCCTACTTTCGGGGGGTGACAATGAGCAGTTCTTC
16	NA	TRBV6-5	NA	TRBJ1-1	CASSYAQGCFGSEAFF	TGTGCCAGCAGTTACGCTCAGGGATGTTTCGGCTCTGAAGCTTTCTTT
15	TRBD1	TRBV6-1	NA	TRBJ1-5	CASSFDRGSNQPQHF	TGTGCTAGCAGTTTCGACAGGGGGTCCAATCAGCCCCAGCATTTT
17	TRBD2	TRBV20-1	few	TRBJ2-7	CSARSPLLAGVGYEQYF	TGCAGTGCTAGGTCCCCCCTACTAGCGGGAGTAGGGTACGAGCAGTACTTC
15	NA	TRBV11-3	NA	TRBJ2-1	CASSLYWATYNEQFF	TGTGCCAGCAGCTTATACTGGGCGACCTACAATGAGCAGTTCTTC
17	NA	TRBV6-1	many	TRBJ1-2	CASSTLGVGEANYGYTF	TGTGCCAGCAGTACCCTTGGGGTCGGAGAAGCTAACTATGGCTACACCTTC
12	NA	TRBV12-3/TRBV12-4	NA	TRBJ1-1	CASKPEGPEAFF	TGTGCTAGCAAGCCTGAGGGGCCTGAAGCTTTCTTT
15	NA	TRBV6-2/TRBV6-3	few	TRBJ2-7	CASSYSSRGSYEQYF	TGTGCCAGCAGTTACTCATCCAGGGGCTCCTACGAGCAGTACTTC